Below are 25 T cell receptor beta chains sequenced from a single sample in a study of early T cells in non-severe SARS-CoV-2 infection. A single record per CDR3 protein comes from TCRdb applying MiXCR to the 5' RACE reads. The top ten hold around 1.4% of the sample, which has some 60,000 distinct CDR3 sequences, 10% to 15% seen once. The sequencing used whole blood, collected at baseline. These receptors were collected from an adult who was a healthcare worker with PCR-confirmed SARS-CoV-2 infection or an uninfected control (not recorded which).

The chain carries TRBV6-6 and TRBJ1-5; TRBD1 aligns across 7 bases. CDR1 is MNHNY, CDR2 SVGAGI, per germline (reference sequence). The CDR3 runs 13 residues. Unmatched junction bases numbered 6, after V lost 8 bases and J lost 5 bases. CDR3 amino acids: CASLRGGDQPQHF. CDR3 sequence (DNA): TGTGCCAGCCTTCGAGGGGGCGATCAGCCCCAGCATTTT.

J is TRBJ2-3 and V is TRBV28; D possibly corresponds to TRBD2 (5 bases). This CDR3 has 14 amino acids. Germline V gene sequence: CDR1 MDHEN, CDR2 SYDVKM. Between the trimmed V and J ends, which lost 6 bases and 6 bases, there was a span of 16 bases. CDR3 DNA: TGTGCCAGCAGAGAGGGTTGGTTGTCGGATACGCAGTATTTT. Its protein product is CASREGWLSDTQYF.

The gene calls are TRBV28 and TRBJ2-7; TRBD1 agrees at 7 bases. Germline values: CDR1 MDHEN, CDR2 SYDVKM. This CDR3 region has 15 residues. V shed 4 bases, J shed 0 bases, and the junction held 6 bases outside the gene matches. The CDR3 bases are TGTGCCAGCAGTTCTCGGACAGGTATCTCCTACGAGCAGTACTTC. Protein: CASSSRTGISYEQYF.

This clonotype was recorded many times. The V and J genes are TRBV20-1 and TRBJ2-1; TRBD2 matches 9 bases. The CDR3 is 14 amino acids. Trimming at V came to 2 bases and at J to 5 bases, leaving 4 bases not matched to a gene. CDR1 is DFQATT, CDR2 SNEGSKA, per germline (reference sequence). CDR3 DNA: TGCAGTGCTAGACATAGCGGGGGACACAATGAGCAGTTCTTC. This encodes CSARHSGGHNEQFF.

This clonotype was observed many times. V and J are TRBV2 and TRBJ2-1; 8 bases agree with TRBD1. In germline, CDR1 is SNHLY, CDR2 FYNNEI. The length of the CDR3 is 15 residues. Trimming took 4 bases from V and 2 from J; bases not matched to a gene: 4. The CDR3 DNA is TGTGCCAGCAGTGCCGGCAGGGGGCCCTACAATGAGCAGTTCTTC. Protein product: CASSAGRGPYNEQFF.

The V and J genes are TRBV30 and TRBJ2-5, with 15 nucleotides matching TRBD2. The germline V gene has CDR1 GTSNPN and CDR2 SVGIG (reference sequence). The CDR3 runs 15 residues. J was trimmed by 4 bases and V by 1 base; bases with no gene match: 1. CDR3 in DNA: TGTGCCTGGAGTGCGGGACTAGCGGGAGGAGAGACCCAGTACTTC. This encodes CAWSAGLAGGETQYF.

This clonotype was counted only a few times. The rearrangement links TRBV7-8 to TRBJ2-4, with D uncertain. The CDR3 has 15 amino acids. Germline V gives CDR1 SGHVS, CDR2 FQNEAQ. V lost 5 bases and J lost 0, with 11 bases in between. CDR3 protein: CASSTNSLAKNIQYF. The CDR3, as DNA: TGTGCCAGCAGCACAAACAGTCTAGCCAAAAACATTCAGTACTTC.

This clonotype was detected a few times. V gene TRBV20-1 combines with J gene TRBJ2-5, with 9 bases matching TRBD2. CDR3 length: 15 amino acids. From germline, CDR1 is DFQATT and CDR2 SNEGSKA (reference sequence). The V gene end was trimmed by 3 bases and the J gene end by 5 bases; junction bases not matched to a gene: 10. The CDR3 coding sequence is TGCAGTGCTAGGCCTCCGCGGGGGGGCCGTGAGACCCAGTACTTC. Protein sequence: CSARPPRGGRETQYF.

This clonotype was counted a few times. The DNA of the CDR3 is TGTGCCAGCAGCTTCCGGGACAGTTTCTACGAGCAGTACTTC. Protein: CASSFRDSFYEQYF. This chain joins TRBV7-2 and TRBJ2-7; 7 positions agree with TRBD1. V lost 3 bases to trimming and J lost 3 bases; unmatched junction nucleotides: 5. This CDR3 has 14 amino acids. Germline CDR1 and CDR2: SGHTA and FQGNSA.

This clonotype was counted between two and nine times. This chain joins TRBV24-1 and TRBJ2-3, with D possibly called TRBD1 or TRBD2 (6 bases each). CDR1 KGHDR and CDR2 SFDVKD come from the germline V gene. The CDR3 length is 15 residues. V was trimmed by 6 bases and J by 8 bases, leaving 20 bases between them. The CDR3 sequence is CATSPGGRPPGTQYF. CDR3 sequence (DNA): TGTGCCACCAGTCCCGGGGGCAGGCCCCCGGGTACGCAGTATTTT.

This chain uses TRBV27 with TRBJ2-3; D is unclear. Germline CDR1 reads MNHEY; CDR2 reads SMNVEV (reference sequence). V lost 1 base and J 6 bases, leaving 8 bases between the germline ends. The CDR3 is 13 amino acids. CDR3 amino acids: CASSLYGSDTQYF. Here the CDR3 DNA reads TGTGCCAGCAGTTTATACGGGTCGGATACGCAGTATTTT.

This clonotype was seen only a few times. The V gene is TRBV4-2, the J gene TRBJ2-2; 8 positions match TRBD2. V lost 6 bases and J lost 7; bases outside the gene matches: 16. CDR1 LGHNA and CDR2 YNFKEQ come from the germline V gene. CDR3 size: 17 residues. The CDR3 DNA is TGTGCCAGCAGTCCAAGACCAAGCACTAGCGGAAACGGGGAGCTGTTTTTT. This gives the protein CASSPRPSTSGNGELFF.

The chain joins TRBV19 to TRBJ2-6; D is unresolved. V dropped 6 bases and J dropped 2 bases, with 8 bases sitting between them. The length of the CDR3 is 14 residues. The germline CDR1 and CDR2 sequences are LNHDA and SQIVND (reference sequence). The chain's CDR3 is CASRAVTGANVLTF. The CDR3 nucleotides are TGTGCCAGTAGGGCGGTTACTGGGGCCAACGTCCTGACTTTC.

This clonotype was detected only a few times. The chain has TRBV5-1 and TRBJ2-1, with D perhaps matching TRBD1 (5 bases). The ends were cut back, 6 bases at V and 4 bases at J, with 17 bases in the middle. Looked up from germline, CDR1 is SGHRS and CDR2 is YFSETQ. The CDR3 is made up of 15 amino acids. CDR3 nucleotides: TGCGCCAGCACGGACGGGCTAGGGGATTACAATGAGCAGTTCTTC. Translating it yields CASTDGLGDYNEQFF.

This clonotype was counted ten times or more. The chain uses TRBV20-1 and TRBJ2-7, with TRBD2 identical over 7 bases. The CDR3 contains 14 residues. From germline, CDR1 is DFQATT and CDR2 SNEGSKA (reference sequence). V dropped 6 bases and J dropped 6; count of bases not matched to a gene: 14. The CDR3 nucleotides read TGCAGTGCGGCAGTGGCTAGCGGATTTGCCGAGCAGTACTTC. Protein product: CSAAVASGFAEQYF.

This clonotype was seen at least ten times. The DNA of the CDR3 is TGTGCCAGCAGCCCCGGGACTCAAAGCTCCTACGAGCAGTACTTC. Amino acids: CASSPGTQSSYEQYF. V gene TRBV7-9 combines with J gene TRBJ2-7; D is perhaps TRBD2 (6 bases). V was trimmed by 5 bases and J by 0 bases, leaving 14 bases between them. Germline CDR1 is SEHNR and CDR2 is FQNEAQ (reference sequence). This CDR3 has 15 residues. Full variable domain (outside the CDR3, taken from reference TRBV7-9 and TRBJ2-7): DTGVSQNPRHKITKRGQNVTFRCDPISEHNRLYWYRQTLGQGPEFLTYFQNEAQLEKSRLLSDRFSAERPKGSFSTLEIQRTEQGDSAMYLCASSPGTQSSYEQYFGPGTRLTVT.

In DNA, the CDR3 is TGTGCCAGCAGTCAAGGACAGGGGGCGCCTGGATCACCCCTCCACTTT. Translating gives CASSQGQGAPGSPLHF. The chain carries TRBV27 and TRBJ1-6; 11 bases match TRBD1. The CDR3 length is 16 residues. Per germline, CDR1 MNHEY and CDR2 SMNVEV (reference sequence). V shed 5 bases and J 10 bases; nucleotides not matched to a gene: 10.

This clonotype has only a few counts. This chain joins TRBV30 and TRBJ1-6, with D tentatively TRBD1 (5 bases). The germline CDR1 and CDR2 sequences are GTSNPN and SVGIG (reference sequence). Between the trimmed V and J ends, which lost 0 bases and 0 bases, there was a span of 21 bases. This CDR3 has 20 amino acids. The CDR3 protein is CAWSVRTRDPRSSYNSPLHF. The CDR3 DNA is TGTGCCTGGAGTGTACGAACCCGGGACCCACGAAGCTCCTATAATTCACCCCTCCACTTT.

The table lists this clonotype with many counts. CDR3 amino acids: CASRQVPGQGSVAYEQYF. The CDR3 DNA follows: TGTGCCAGCAGGCAAGTCCCGGGACAGGGGTCGGTTGCCTACGAGCAGTACTTC. This chain uses TRBV27 with TRBJ2-7; 10 bases align to TRBD1. V dropped 6 bases and J dropped 2; count of bases not matched to a gene: 16. CDR1 is MNHEY and CDR2 is SMNVEV in the germline V gene (reference sequence). This CDR3 spans 18 amino acids.

In its sample, this clonotype was seen a few times. This chain joins TRBV28 and TRBJ2-6; no clear D. The CDR3 has 15 amino acids. Trimming cost V 5 bases and J 4 bases, with 12 bases left between them. Germline V gene data show CDR1 as MDHEN and CDR2 as SYDVKM. CDR3: CASSAQIAGANVLTF. DNA of the CDR3: TGTGCCAGCAGTGCCCAGATAGCCGGGGCCAACGTCCTGACTTTC.

This clonotype has a handful of counts. This chain joins TRBV3-1 and TRBJ2-5, with 10 bases that match TRBD1. Germline V lookup: CDR1 LGHDT, CDR2 YNNKEL (reference sequence). CDR3 length: 16 residues. Trimming at V came to 6 bases and at J to 4 bases, leaving 11 bases not matched to a gene. The CDR3 DNA follows: TGTGCCAGCAGACCTCTACGACAGGGGGCTTCAGAGACCCAGTACTTC. Amino acid sequence: CASRPLRQGASETQYF.

The table lists this clonotype with a few counts. The V and J genes are TRBV28 and TRBJ2-2, with a possible D match to TRBD1 (5 bases). The CDR3 is 16 residues long. CDR1 MDHEN and CDR2 SYDVKM come from the germline V gene. Trimming left V 3 bases short and J 2 bases short, with 13 bases between. CDR3 residues: CASSFWQGFNTGELFF. The CDR3, as DNA: TGTGCCAGCAGTTTCTGGCAGGGTTTCAACACCGGGGAGCTGTTTTTT.

Ten or more counts support this clonotype. The rearrangement joins TRBV29-1 to TRBJ1-2; D might be TRBD1 (5 bases). CDR1 and CDR2 from the germline V gene are SQVTM and ANQGSEA. The V and J ends lost 7 bases and 5 bases respectively, with 17 bases between them. The CDR3 is 13 residues long. The CDR3 region has the DNA TGCAGCGCTGCCCGTGCAGGGAGTTATGGCTACACCTTC. Translation gives CSAARAGSYGYTF.

This clonotype was seen a handful of times. The genes are TRBV6-2 or TRBV6-3 and TRBJ2-1; 9 positions agree with TRBD2. Germline V lookup: CDR1 MNHEY, CDR2 SVGEGT. This CDR3 is 14 amino acids long. Trimming took 5 bases from V and 6 from J; bases not matched to a gene: 5. CDR3 coding DNA: TGTGCCAGCAGTGTAGAGGGACTAGCCAATGAGCAGTTCTTC. Translated: CASSVEGLANEQFF.

The V and J genes are TRBV5-1 and TRBJ2-1; 10 nucleotides align to TRBD2. Trimming at V came to 4 bases and at J to 4 bases, leaving 8 bases not matched to a gene. The germline V gene has CDR1 SGHRS and CDR2 YFSETQ. The CDR3 loop spans 16 amino acids. CDR3 sequence reads: CASSRVAGGFYNEQFF. CDR3 DNA sequence: TGCGCCAGCAGCAGGGTAGCGGGAGGATTTTACAATGAGCAGTTCTTC.